The sequence of this T cell receptor (beta chain) was determined in a study of T cells after posttransplantation cyclophosphamide. Study results and caveats: Blood and skin or GI T cell repertoires showed limited TRB overlap. Donor-recipient repertoire similarity was low at 1-2 months, rising over year one.

V trimming: 3 bases; J trimming: 4 bases; junction bases outside the gene matches: 8. CDR1 is SGHDT and CDR2 is YYEEEE in the germline V gene. This CDR3 has 16 residues. This clone was recorded at least ten times. Its target is unknown. Clones were read by immunoSEQ multiplex PCR, and TCRdb kept only the in-frame ones, dropping some. Observed in the sample are approximately 25,000 clones, none of them singletons. This related bone marrow graft donor gave peripheral blood on the day of marrow donation. This receptor was taken from a woman between 50 and 59 years old in good health, CMV-negative, and a related stem cell transplant donor. The chain employs TRBV5-6 and TRBJ1-3, with 9 positions matching TRBD1. Sequenced material: PBMCs. In DNA form, the CDR3 reads TGTGCCAGCAGCTGGGGAGGTGGACAGGGGGGAAACACCATATATTTT. Its protein product is CASSWGGGQGGNTIYF.